What follows are 12 T cell receptor beta chains derived from one specimen sequenced in a study of prognosis after radiotherapy for stage I lung cancer. Multiplex PCR in two rounds served to amplify TCR beta CDR3 from genomic DNA. Primers specific to each TRBV and TRBJ gene were used in first-round PCR. A single record per CDR3 protein comes from TCRdb applying MiXCR to the multiplex PCR reads. Here the sample spans 20,000 to 25,000 distinct CDR3 sequences, around 40% being singletons. Source: PBMCs, taken before or after stereotactic body radiation therapy (not recorded which). The receptors come from a donor aged 50 or older with non-small cell lung cancer.

The chain recombines TRBV5-1 with TRBJ2-2; 9 bases align to TRBD2. The germline gives CDR1 SGHRS, CDR2 YFSETQ. The length of the CDR3 is 16 residues. V shed 4 bases, J shed 3 bases, and the junction held 7 bases outside the gene matches. This CDR3 reads CASSRSSGTYTGELFF. As DNA, the CDR3 is TGCGCCAGCAGCCGTTCTAGCGGGACTTACACCGGGGAGCTGTTTTTT.

This clonotype was detected only a few times. A far more abundant clone sits one base away, making this likely a read error. The chain carries TRBV6-6 and TRBJ2-1; possibly TRBD2 for D (6 bases). The CDR3 loop spans 14 amino acids. V shed 0 bases and J shed 13 bases, with 16 bases lying between them. Germline V gene lookup returns CDR1 MNHNY and CDR2 SVGAGI (reference sequence). CDR3 residues: CASSYSILRRDQFF. The CDR3 bases are TGTGCCAGCAGTTACTCGATTTTGAGGCGGGATCAGTTCTTC.

In its sample, this clonotype is medium-sized. The chain recombines TRBV19 with TRBJ2-7; 12 bases agree with TRBD1. The germline gives CDR1 LNHDA, CDR2 SQIVND (reference sequence). The length of the CDR3 is 14 residues. The junction had 2 bases not matched to a gene; V was cut back by 5 bases and J by 3 bases. The DNA for the CDR3 is TGTGCCAGTAGTGGGACAGGGGGCGGCTACGAGCAGTACTTC. This encodes CASSGTGGGYEQYF.

Comments on this clonotype: The likely explanation is a read error, given a far larger clone one base away. The V and J genes are TRBV7-8 and TRBJ2-1, with D hard to call. Trimming pared 1 base from V and 10 bases from J, leaving 8 bases between. CDR3 length equals 12 residues. CDR1 is SGHVS and CDR2 is FQNEAQ in the germline V gene. CDR3 loop: CASSLGSYEQFF. CDR3 coding DNA: TGTGCCAGCAGCTTAGGTTCCTACGAGCAGTTCTTC.

This clonotype has a count of ten or more. V is TRBV4-1 and J is TRBJ2-7, with D maybe TRBD1 (6 bases). CDR1 and CDR2 (germline): MGHRA, YSYEKL. Trimming cost V 3 bases and J 3 bases, with 15 bases left between them. This CDR3 is 15 amino acids long. CDR3 region: CASSHGQLADYEQYF. The CDR3 nucleotides read TGCGCCAGCAGCCATGGACAGTTGGCGGACTACGAGCAGTACTTC.

Details on this clonotype: A far larger clone is only one base removed, so a read error is likely. V and J are TRBV7-9 and TRBJ1-2; D perhaps matches TRBD1 (5 bases). The germline V gene encodes CDR1 SEHNR and CDR2 FQNEAQ (reference sequence). The CDR3 totals 13 residues. Trimming removed 6 bases from V and 4 bases from J, with 12 bases in between. Here the CDR3 DNA reads TGTGCCAGCAGACGGGGGGGTGCCTATGGCTACACCTTC. Translation: CASRRGGAYGYTF.

The rearrangement uses TRBV3-1 and TRBJ1-2; D is unresolved. CDR3 length: 14 residues. The V end was cut by 4 bases, the J end by 4 bases, with 13 bases between. Germline V gene sequence: CDR1 LGHDT, CDR2 YNNKEL (reference sequence). The CDR3 bases are TGTGCCAGCAGCCCTGGACTGGCTATCTATGGCTACACCTTC. As protein: CASSPGLAIYGYTF.

This clonotype was seen many times. The chain uses TRBV20-1 and TRBJ2-1; D assignment may be TRBD1 or TRBD2 (6 bases each). The CDR3 extends over 14 amino acids. The germline V and J ends were trimmed by 2 bases and 4 bases, with 12 bases remaining between them. Germline assignment: CDR1 DFQATT and CDR2 SNEGSKA (reference sequence). CDR3 sequence: CSARITGAYNEQFF. The CDR3 bases are TGCAGTGCTAGAATTACGGGGGCGTACAATGAGCAGTTCTTC.

This chain connects TRBV27 to TRBJ1-6; D is ambiguous. The CDR3 consists of 15 residues. Germline lookup yields CDR1 MNHEY and CDR2 SMNVEV (reference sequence). Trimming left V 4 bases short and J 6 bases short, with 13 bases between. DNA for the CDR3: TGTGCCAGCAGTTCATCAAGAGGGTCTAATTCACCCCTCCACTTT. The encoded protein is CASSSSRGSNSPLHF.

This clonotype has a count of ten or more. The chain joins TRBV28 to TRBJ2-5; TRBD2 agrees at 9 bases. The closer fit of TRBJ2-1 to the DNA end suggests the J call may be wrong. The germline gives CDR1 MDHEN, CDR2 SYDVKM. The CDR3 is 13 amino acids. The CDR3, as DNA: TGTGCCAGTAATCGGGCGGGAGGGAATGAGCAGTTCTTC. Residues: CASNRAGGNEQFF.

In this sample, this clonotype turned up many times. In DNA, the CDR3 is TGTGCCAGTAATCCTAGGACTAGCGGGAGCGGGTCCGGGGAGCTGTTTTTT. Translation gives CASNPRTSGSGSGELFF. The rearrangement uses TRBV19 and TRBJ2-2, with 13 bases that match TRBD2. Per germline, CDR1 LNHDA and CDR2 SQIVND (reference sequence). V lost 7 bases and J lost 6; bases outside the gene matches: 11. The CDR3 is 17 residues long. The variable domain in full, completed from reference TRBV19 and TRBJ2-2, reads DGGITQSPKYLFRKEGQNVTLSCEQNLNHDAMYWYRQDPGQGLRLIYYSQIVNDFQKGDIAEGYSVSREKKESFPLTVTSAQKNPTAFYLCASNPRTSGSGSGELFFGEGSRLTVL.

The rearrangement uses TRBV5-1 and TRBJ1-2, with D uncertain. The CDR3 length is 14 residues. Trimming took off 1 base at V and 0 bases at J, with 7 bases between the two ends. Germline CDR1 and CDR2: SGHRS and YFSETQ. The CDR3 DNA sequence: TGCGCCAGCAGCTTGTCAACAGCTAACTATGGCTACACCTTC. Residues: CASSLSTANYGYTF.